This TCR beta chain was recovered during a study of T cell responses to AZD1222 COVID-19 vaccine. Study-level findings and limits: Reportedly, nearly half the spike-specific TCRs target unmutated variant regions. AZD1222 recipients seropositive at baseline numbered only 6 or 7.

V gave up 2 bases and J gave up 5 bases; unmatched junction bases: 5. Per the germline V gene, CDR1 is SQVTM and CDR2 is ANQGSEA. The CDR3 has 14 residues. Profiling relied on immunoSEQ multiplex PCR, and the TCRdb table lists in-frame clones only, not all of them. Of some 110,000 clones listed, about nine tenths are singletons. As concerns this clone: Its target is not known.

The V and J genes are TRBV29-1 and TRBJ2-2; TRBD1 aligns across 7 bases. The source material was peripheral blood, sampled on day 0 of AZD1222 vaccination. The source of this sequence is an adult in good health. CDR3 sequence (DNA): TGCAGCGTTGAACGCAGGGGGAAAACCGGGGAGCTGTTTTTT. The encoded protein is CSVERRGKTGELFF.